The 21 T cell receptor beta chains presented below share a single source sample, sequenced in a study of T cell responses to AZD1222 COVID-19 vaccine. Assay: immunoSEQ multiplex PCR; the TCRdb copy retains only in-frame clones and omits some. Here the sample spans about 140,000 clones, roughly 90% being singletons. The sequenced sample was peripheral blood, obtained on day 0 of AZD1222 vaccination. These TCRs come from an adult in good health.

The chain combines TRBV5-1 with TRBJ2-1; D remains ambiguous. The CDR3 loop spans 13 amino acids. Germline assignment: CDR1 SGHRS and CDR2 YFSETQ. V lost 2 bases to trimming and J lost 1 base, with 4 bases between them. CDR3 sequence reads: CASSFESYNEQFF. As DNA, the CDR3 is TGCGCCAGCAGCTTCGAGTCCTACAATGAGCAGTTCTTC.

This rearrangement joins TRBV10-2 to TRBJ1-1, with a weak D call TRBD1 (6 bases). V lost 2 bases to trimming and J lost 5 bases, with 21 bases between them. This CDR3 is built from 17 residues. The germline CDR1 and CDR2 sequences are WSHSY and SAAADI. CDR3 in amino acids: CASSEIARGAEGTEAFF. In DNA, the CDR3 is TGCGCCAGCAGTGAGATCGCACGGGGGGCTGAGGGGACTGAAGCTTTCTTT.

This clone has a handful of counts. The V call is TRBV6-1, the J call TRBJ1-5; D remains unclear. Germline CDR1 MNHNS, CDR2 SASEGT. V was shortened by 3 bases and J by 7 bases, with 16 bases between the two germline ends. The CDR3 is 15 amino acids. CDR3 residues: CASSELATLFQPQHF. The CDR3 DNA sequence: TGTGCCAGCAGTGAGTTAGCAACCTTATTCCAGCCCCAGCATTTT.

J is TRBJ2-7 and V is TRBV2, with D unclear. Per germline, CDR1 SNHLY and CDR2 FYNNEI. This CDR3 has 11 residues. Trimming cost V 11 bases and J 4 bases, with 12 bases left between them. CDR3 residues: CAGKDGYEQYF. The CDR3 DNA reads as TGTGCCGGGAAGGACGGTTACGAGCAGTACTTC.

This chain links TRBV29-1 with TRBJ1-2; the D is unclear. Germline V CDR1 and CDR2: SQVTM, ANQGSEA. There are 11 residues in the CDR3. V lost 4 bases and J 6 bases, leaving 9 bases between the germline ends. CDR3 protein: CSVGLSDGYTF. In nucleotides, the CDR3 is TGCAGCGTTGGGTTGTCGGATGGCTACACCTTC.

V and J are TRBV6-5 and TRBJ1-2; no reliable D call. Germline V gene lookup returns CDR1 MNHEY and CDR2 SVGAGI. This CDR3 has 14 amino acids. V was cut by 0 bases and J by 6 bases, with 11 bases left in between. CDR3 in DNA: TGTGCCAGCAGTTACTCGACCGGGGAGAATGGCTACACCTTC. It encodes CASSYSTGENGYTF.

The chain employs TRBV30 and TRBJ1-6; a weak D match, TRBD1 (5 bases). Germline CDR1 and CDR2: GTSNPN and SVGIG (reference sequence). The CDR3 is 16 amino acids. Between the trimmed V and J ends, which lost 3 bases and 7 bases, there was a span of 19 bases. The CDR3 is CAWSVAGGSLNSPLHF. CDR3 bases: TGTGCCTGGAGCGTAGCGGGGGGGTCTCTGAATTCACCCCTCCACTTT.

This chain joins TRBV5-5 and TRBJ2-1; TRBD1 is a possible D gene (6 bases). Trimming took off 2 bases at V and 4 bases at J, with 13 bases between the two ends. Germline V gives CDR1 SGHKS, CDR2 YYEKEE (reference sequence). This CDR3 has 15 amino acids. CDR3 DNA: TGTGCCAGCAGCTTACAGGGTACCCAATACAATGAGCAGTTCTTC. Protein product: CASSLQGTQYNEQFF.

This clone came up once. The rearrangement links TRBV4-2 to TRBJ1-2; D is undetermined. Germline values: CDR1 LGHNA, CDR2 YNFKEQ. The CDR3 contains 15 residues. Trimming removed 1 base at V and 3 bases at J, with 12 bases between. This chain's CDR3 is CASSQGYPGYYGYTF. In nucleotides, the CDR3 is TGTGCCAGCAGCCAAGGATATCCAGGTTACTATGGCTACACCTTC.

The chain joins TRBV27 to TRBJ1-6; 11 nucleotides match TRBD1. Germline V gene data show CDR1 as MNHEY and CDR2 as SMNVEV (reference sequence). V was clipped by 6 bases and J by 10 bases; unmatched bases: 5. The CDR3 is 14 amino acids. Here the CDR3 DNA reads TGTGCCAGCAGCGGACAGGGGGCGCAGTCACCCCTCCACTTT. This sequence encodes CASSGQGAQSPLHF.

The chain uses TRBV24-1 and TRBJ2-3, with 12 bases fitting TRBD2. The germline CDR1 and CDR2 sequences are KGHDR and SFDVKD. V was pared by 2 bases and J by 4 bases, with 9 bases of the junction left unmatched. The CDR3 totals 18 residues. The CDR3 sequence is CATSDSGTSGRFPDTQYF. The CDR3 DNA follows: TGTGCCACCAGTGATTCAGGCACTAGCGGGAGGTTCCCAGATACGCAGTATTTT.

The chain carries TRBV7-9 and TRBJ1-1; D unresolved. CDR1 and CDR2 from the germline V gene are SEHNR and FQNEAQ (reference sequence). The V gene lost 5 bases and the J gene lost 0 bases, with 7 bases spanning the gap. This CDR3 is 13 amino acids long. This CDR3 reads CASSAQLNTEAFF. DNA for the CDR3: TGTGCCAGCAGCGCCCAATTGAACACTGAAGCTTTCTTT.

The gene calls are TRBV6-6 and TRBJ1-1; D gene unclear. The CDR3 extends over 15 amino acids. The V and J ends lost 2 bases and 0 bases respectively, with 10 bases between them. Germline V gene sequence: CDR1 MNHNY, CDR2 SVGAGI (reference sequence). The CDR3 loop is CASSYGPGMNTEAFF. The CDR3 bases are TGTGCCAGCAGTTACGGACCGGGGATGAACACTGAAGCTTTCTTT.

The chain is built from TRBV6-5 and TRBJ1-1; TRBD1 aligns across 7 bases. The CDR3 is made up of 14 amino acids. The germline V gene encodes CDR1 MNHEY and CDR2 SVGAGI. Losses at the gene ends were 7 bases for V and 1 base for J; bases not matched to a gene: 6. The CDR3 sequence: CASTHRGGNTEAFF. DNA of the CDR3: TGTGCCAGCACCCACAGGGGCGGGAACACTGAAGCTTTCTTT.

The chain joins TRBV10-1 to TRBJ1-1; D not resolved. This CDR3 comprises 12 residues. V lost 4 bases and J 0 bases, leaving 3 bases between the germline ends. The V gene's germline CDR1 is WNHNN and CDR2 SYGVQD (reference sequence). The CDR3 region is CASSGVNTEAFF. CDR3 in DNA: TGCGCCAGCAGTGGGGTGAACACTGAAGCTTTCTTT.

This clone has only one observation. The chain has TRBV2 and TRBJ1-2; D is undetermined. V lost 0 bases, J lost 6 bases, and 11 bases lay in between. CDR3 length: 14 residues. The germline CDR1 and CDR2 sequences are SNHLY and FYNNEI. CDR3 sequence (DNA): TGTGCCAGCAGTGAAGCGCAAGGGCGGGATGGCTACACCTTC. The encoded protein is CASSEAQGRDGYTF.

The chain carries TRBV24-1 and TRBJ2-1; maybe TRBD2 (5 bases). CDR3 length: 14 amino acids. Trimming took 9 bases from V and 7 from J, leaving 18 bases between them. Germline V gene sequence: CDR1 KGHDR, CDR2 SFDVKD. The DNA of the CDR3 is TGTGCCACCGCCCCCGGGATTCTACCAAATGAGCAGTTCTTC. Translating gives CATAPGILPNEQFF.

This rearrangement joins TRBV20-1 to TRBJ1-4, with D unresolved. V was pared by 6 bases and J by 5 bases, with 7 bases between. Germline CDR1 reads DFQATT; CDR2 reads SNEGSKA (reference sequence). The CDR3 covers 11 residues. CDR3 region: CSARSNEKLFF. The CDR3 DNA reads as TGCAGTGCGAGGAGCAATGAAAAACTGTTTTTT.

The V call is TRBV25-1, the J call TRBJ2-1; D gene unclear. The V gene lost 3 bases and the J gene lost 0 bases, with 9 bases spanning the gap. Germline CDR1 reads MGHDK; CDR2 reads SYGVNS. The CDR3 is made up of 15 amino acids. The CDR3 DNA is TGTGCCAGCAGTGAGTCCGGACGCTCCTACAATGAGCAGTTCTTC. This codes for CASSESGRSYNEQFF.

This clone was seen a handful of times. The V call is TRBV4-2, the J call TRBJ2-1; the D gene is possibly TRBD2 (5 bases). This CDR3 has 14 residues. Per the germline V gene, CDR1 is LGHNA and CDR2 is YNFKEQ. The germline V and J ends were trimmed by 0 bases and 7 bases, with 10 bases remaining between them. The CDR3 spells CASSQESSGNEQFF. In DNA, the CDR3 is TGTGCCAGCAGCCAAGAAAGCTCGGGGAATGAGCAGTTCTTC.

The V and J genes are TRBV18 and TRBJ2-5, with D hard to call. Germline V CDR1 and CDR2: KGHSH, LQKENI. This CDR3 is built from 14 residues. The V gene lost 3 bases and the J gene lost 2 bases, with 10 bases spanning the gap. In DNA, the CDR3 is TGTGCCAGCTCACCCTACCAGCAGCAAGAGACCCAGTACTTC. Amino acid sequence: CASSPYQQQETQYF.